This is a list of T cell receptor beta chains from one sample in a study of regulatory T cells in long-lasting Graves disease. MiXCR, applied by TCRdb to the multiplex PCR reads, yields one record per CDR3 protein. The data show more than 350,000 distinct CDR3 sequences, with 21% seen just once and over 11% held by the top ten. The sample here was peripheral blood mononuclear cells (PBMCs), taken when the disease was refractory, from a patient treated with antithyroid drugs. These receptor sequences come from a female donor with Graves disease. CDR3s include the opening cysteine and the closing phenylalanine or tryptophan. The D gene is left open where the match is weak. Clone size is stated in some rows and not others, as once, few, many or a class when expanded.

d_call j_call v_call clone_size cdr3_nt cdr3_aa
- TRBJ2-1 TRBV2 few TGTGCCAGCAGTGAACGGGGCGGGGAAGGCCCCTACAATGAGCAGTTCTTC CASSERGGEGPYNEQFF
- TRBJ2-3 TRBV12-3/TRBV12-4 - TGTGCCAGCAGCTCAGGGGATTTCGGCACAGATACGCAGTATTTT CASSSGDFGTDTQYF
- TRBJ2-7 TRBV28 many TGTGCCACCACGGACAGATACGAGCAGTACTTC CATTDRYEQYF
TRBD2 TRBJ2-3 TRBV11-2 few TGTGCCAGCAGCTTAGATTTAGCGGGGAGCACAGATACGCAGTATTTT CASSLDLAGSTDTQYF
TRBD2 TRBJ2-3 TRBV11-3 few TGTGCCAGCAGCTTGAGTATTGGGACTAGCGGCGATACGCAGTATTTT CASSLSIGTSGDTQYF
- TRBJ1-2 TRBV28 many TGTGCCAGCAGTTGGGGGGGAGCCGGGAGCTATGGCTACACCTTC CASSWGGAGSYGYTF
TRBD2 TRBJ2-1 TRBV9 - TGTGCCAGCAGCGTAGCGGGGGAGGGTTGGAATGAGCAGTTCTTC CASSVAGEGWNEQFF
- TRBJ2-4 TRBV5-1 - TGCGCCAGCAGCTTGGACGGTTCTAGGGGGAAAAACATTCAGTACTTC CASSLDGSRGKNIQYF
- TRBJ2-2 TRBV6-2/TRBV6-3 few TGTGCCAGCAGTTACGGCCGGGACCTAGCCGGGGAGCTGTTTTTT CASSYGRDLAGELFF
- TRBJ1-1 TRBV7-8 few TGTGCCAGCAGCTTAGGTCCACCTGAAACTGAAGCTTTCTTT CASSLGPPETEAFF
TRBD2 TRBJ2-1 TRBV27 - TGTGCCAGCAGACCCATCGGACTAGCGGATTCCTACAATGAGCAGTTCTTC CASRPIGLADSYNEQFF
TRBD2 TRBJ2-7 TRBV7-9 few TGTGCCAGCAGCTTAGACCCTAGCGGGAGGTCCTACGAGCAGTACTTC CASSLDPSGRSYEQYF
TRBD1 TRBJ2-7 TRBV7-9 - TGTGCCAGCAGCTTAGCCATGACAGGGGTCGACGAGCAGTACTTC CASSLAMTGVDEQYF
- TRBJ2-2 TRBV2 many TGTGCCAGCAGTGCCCAGGATCGAATCGGGGAGCTGTTTTTT CASSAQDRIGELFF
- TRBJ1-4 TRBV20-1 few TGCAGTGCTAGAGATTTGGGGAAGGAAAAACTGTTTTTT CSARDLGKEKLFF
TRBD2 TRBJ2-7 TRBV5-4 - TGTGCCAGCACCTTGATATTCGGGAGGAGCTCCTACGAGCAGTACTTC CASTLIFGRSSYEQYF
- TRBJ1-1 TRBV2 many TGTGCCAGCAGTGATCAGGAGGGTTATACTGAAGCTTTCTTT CASSDQEGYTEAFF
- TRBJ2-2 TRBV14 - TGTGCCAGCAGCGCCATAGGGAGCACCGGGGAGCTGTTTTTT CASSAIGSTGELFF
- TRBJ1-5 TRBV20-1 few TGCAGTGCTAGAGATTTCTCGGATTCGGGGTTAGGTCAGCCCCAGCATTTT CSARDFSDSGLGQPQHF
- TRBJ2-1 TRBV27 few TGTGCCAGCTCCCCGAGGTACGGGACACTCAATGAGCAGTTCTTC CASSPRYGTLNEQFF
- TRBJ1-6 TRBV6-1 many TGTGCCAGCAGCCCGGGGCAGCGTGGTTCACCCCTCCACTTT CASSPGQRGSPLHF
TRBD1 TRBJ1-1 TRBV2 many TGTGCCAGCAGGACCGGGACAGGGCTGAACACTGAAGCTTTCTTT CASRTGTGLNTEAFF
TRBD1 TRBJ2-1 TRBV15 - TGTGCCACCAGCAGAGATCTGGGACAGGGGTATGCGTTCTTC CATSRDLGQGYAFF